These 24 T cell receptor beta chains originate from one sample sequenced in a study of cytomegalovirus exposure and HLA in healthy donors. Primers: 60 Vbeta forward and 13 Jbeta reverse. Assay used: immunoSEQ multiplex PCR; TCRdb lists only in-frame clones, some missing. The data show 110,000 to 150,000 clones, with 65% to 80% seen just once and about 6.4% held by the top ten. The sequenced material came from PBMCs. Receptors originate from a man aged 25 to 45 in good health and CMV-seronegative.

V is TRBV6-1 and J is TRBJ1-2; the D gene is possibly TRBD1 (5 bases). Trimming took off 5 bases at V and 0 bases at J, with 10 bases between the two ends. The CDR3 spans 14 residues. From germline, CDR1 is MNHNS and CDR2 SASEGT. The CDR3 bases are TGTGCCAGCAGTTTACAGGCGACTAACTATGGCTACACCTTC. Translated: CASSLQATNYGYTF.

This clone has a handful of counts. This rearrangement joins TRBV5-4 to TRBJ1-1; TRBD1 matches 10 bases. The CDR3 runs to 15 residues. Unmatched junction bases numbered 8, after V lost 4 bases and J lost 5 bases. Germline values: CDR1 SGHNT, CDR2 YYREEE (reference sequence). The CDR3 loop reads CASSKETGGGTEAFF. The CDR3 DNA follows: TGTGCCAGCAGCAAAGAGACAGGGGGCGGAACTGAAGCTTTCTTT.

This sequence joins TRBV7-2 and TRBJ2-7; D might be TRBD1 (6 bases). The V and J ends lost 4 bases and 7 bases respectively, with 11 bases between them. The CDR3 is made up of 12 amino acids. Germline V lookup: CDR1 SGHTA, CDR2 FQGNSA. The CDR3 is CASSWTAREQYF. The CDR3 bases are TGTGCCAGCAGCTGGACAGCCAGGGAGCAGTACTTC.

The chain links TRBV21-1 to TRBJ2-7; the table's D call, TRBD2, was not checked against the DNA. TRBV21-1 corresponds to a pseudogene. The CDR3 totals 18 residues. DNA for the CDR3: TGTGCCAGCAGTCCCGGAGGAGGGGGGACTAGCAGTCTCTACGAGCAGTACTTC. Translation gives CASSPGGGGTSSLYEQYF.

The gene calls are TRBV7-2 and TRBJ2-5; TRBD1 might be the D (6 bases). Germline lookup yields CDR1 SGHTA and CDR2 FQGNSA. The CDR3 covers 15 residues. The V end was cut by 8 bases, the J end by 7 bases, with 23 bases between. Here the CDR3 DNA reads TGTGCCAGCGCATGGGGCGGACAGATTTGGGGGACCCAGTACTTC. Amino acids: CASAWGGQIWGTQYF.

This clone was detected a few times. The CDR3 protein is CASSLGASLITDTQYF. CDR3 nucleotide sequence: TGCGCCAGCAGCTTGGGGGCTAGCTTGATCACAGATACGCAGTATTTT. This chain joins TRBV5-1 and TRBJ2-3; D is possibly TRBD2 (5 bases). CDR1 and CDR2 (germline): SGHRS, YFSETQ. V was pared by 0 bases and J by 2 bases, with 13 bases between. This CDR3 contains 16 residues.

The gene calls are TRBV5-1 and TRBJ1-2; no clear D. The CDR3 runs 15 residues. The V gene's germline CDR1 is SGHRS and CDR2 YFSETQ. V lost 0 bases and J lost 4, with 13 bases in between. CDR3: CASSLARVTLYGYTF. DNA for the CDR3: TGCGCCAGCAGCTTGGCCCGGGTTACCCTCTATGGCTACACCTTC. Using reference TRBV5-1 and TRBJ1-2 for the parts outside the CDR3, the full variable domain is KAGVTQTPRYLIKTRGQQVTLSCSPISGHRSVSWYQQTPGQGLQFLFEYFSETQRNKGNFPGRFSGRQFSNSRSEMNVSTLELGDSALYLCASSLARVTLYGYTFGSGTRLTVV.

The rearrangement uses TRBV6-6 and TRBJ2-7; TRBD2 aligns across 10 bases. J gave up 0 bases and V 6 bases, and 8 bases lay outside the gene matches. CDR1 is MNHNY, CDR2 SVGAGI, per germline (reference sequence). This CDR3 region has 16 residues. This CDR3 is CASSPGLAVSSYEQYF. The CDR3 DNA is TGTGCCAGCAGCCCCGGACTAGCGGTTAGCTCCTACGAGCAGTACTTC.

This chain connects TRBV11-2 to TRBJ1-4, with TRBD1 matching over 8 bases. Trimming removed 5 bases from V and 7 bases from J; junction bases left unmatched: 6. The CDR3 covers 14 residues. CDR1 and CDR2 (germline): SGHAT, FQNNGV. CDR3 protein: CASSRGQGSEKLFF. CDR3 in DNA: TGTGCCAGCAGCCGAGGACAGGGAAGTGAAAAACTGTTTTTT.

This clone was seen only a few times. This sequence joins TRBV27 and TRBJ2-5, with 7 bases lining up with TRBD2. The CDR3 is 12 amino acids. Germline V CDR1 and CDR2: MNHEY, SMNVEV (reference sequence). Losses at the gene ends were 7 bases for V and 5 bases for J; bases not matched to a gene: 4. CDR3 in amino acids: CASILAEETQYF. The DNA of the CDR3 is TGTGCCAGCATTCTAGCGGAGGAGACCCAGTACTTC.

This chain links TRBV30 with TRBJ2-7; 12 positions agree with TRBD1. J was trimmed by 7 bases and V by 3 bases; bases with no gene match: 4. The CDR3 loop spans 13 amino acids. The germline CDR1 and CDR2 sequences are GTSNPN and SVGIG (reference sequence). The chain's CDR3 is CAWRGQGAWEQYF. The DNA of the CDR3 is TGTGCCTGGAGGGGACAGGGGGCTTGGGAGCAGTACTTC.

This clone was counted many times. This chain links TRBV7-2 with TRBJ1-5, with D perhaps TRBD1 (6 bases). The CDR3 consists of 14 residues. The germline CDR1 and CDR2 sequences are SGHTA and FQGNSA. V dropped 5 bases and J dropped 4 bases, with 12 bases sitting between them. CDR3 sequence: CASSERTGNQPQHF. Here the CDR3 DNA reads TGTGCCAGCAGCGAACGAACAGGGAATCAGCCCCAGCATTTT.

The rearrangement joins TRBV4-1 to TRBJ2-3, with 7 bases that match TRBD1. Trimming removed 4 bases from V and 4 bases from J; junction bases left unmatched: 14. Per the germline V gene, CDR1 is MGHRA and CDR2 is YSYEKL. The CDR3 consists of 17 residues. The CDR3 spells CASSPFGSLGGPDTQYF. Here the CDR3 DNA reads TGCGCCAGCAGCCCTTTTGGGTCCTTAGGGGGCCCAGATACGCAGTATTTT.

This clone was counted a few times. This chain joins TRBV7-8 and TRBJ1-6; 9 positions match TRBD1. Germline assignment: CDR1 SGHVS and CDR2 FQNEAQ. The CDR3 is 17 residues long. V gave up 1 base and J gave up 5 bases; unmatched junction bases: 6. CDR3 in amino acids: CASSLGFGTGNNSPLHF. CDR3 nucleotide sequence: TGTGCCAGCAGCTTAGGGTTCGGGACAGGGAATAATTCACCCCTCCACTTT.

The chain couples TRBV7-3 to TRBJ1-2; 8 nucleotides match TRBD1. V was pared by 5 bases and J by 5 bases, with 4 bases of the junction left unmatched. Looked up from germline, CDR1 is SGHTA and CDR2 is FQGTGA. The CDR3 extends over 13 amino acids. CDR3 sequence reads: CASSLGQGYGYTF. CDR3 nucleotides: TGTGCCAGCAGCCTCGGACAGGGATATGGCTACACCTTC. Using reference TRBV7-3 and TRBJ1-2 for the parts outside the CDR3, the full variable domain is GAGVSQTPSNKVTEKGKYVELRCDPISGHTALYWYRQSLGQGPEFLIYFQGTGAADDSGLPNDRFFAVRPEGSVSTLKIQRTERGDSAVYLCASSLGQGYGYTFGSGTRLTVV.

The V and J genes are TRBV5-1 and TRBJ2-2; 9 positions match TRBD1. With 5 bases clipped from V and 5 bases from J, the junction kept 4 bases outside the gene matches. Per the germline V gene, CDR1 is SGHRS and CDR2 is YFSETQ. The CDR3 contains 14 residues. The CDR3 sequence: CASRLTGGTGELFF. As DNA, the CDR3 is TGCGCCAGCAGGTTGACAGGGGGAACCGGGGAGCTGTTTTTT.

The genes are TRBV29-1 and TRBJ2-1; 8 bases line up with TRBD2. The germline V gene encodes CDR1 SQVTM and CDR2 ANQGSEA. Trimming at V came to 3 bases and at J to 16 bases, leaving 8 bases not matched to a gene. This CDR3 region has 11 residues. In DNA, the CDR3 is TGCAGCGTTGAGCGGGAGGCCGCTCCTTTCTTC. It encodes CSVEREAAPFF.

The chain links TRBV19 to TRBJ2-1; 7 bases align to TRBD2. CDR1 is LNHDA, CDR2 SQIVND, per germline (reference sequence). The CDR3 is 13 amino acids. V shed 6 bases, J shed 8 bases, and the junction held 7 bases outside the gene matches. CDR3 residues: CASRGGRIDEQFF. The CDR3 region has the DNA TGTGCCAGTAGGGGCGGGAGAATCGATGAGCAGTTCTTC.

The chain uses TRBV11-2 and TRBJ2-7; D possibly corresponds to TRBD2 (6 bases). Trimming shortened V by 6 bases and J by 2 bases, and 23 bases separated the two germline ends. This CDR3 contains 17 residues. Germline CDR1 and CDR2: SGHAT and FQNNGV. The CDR3 spells CASRKSRAGTGTYEQYF. Written as DNA, the CDR3 is TGTGCCAGCAGAAAAAGTAGGGCCGGGACTGGCACCTACGAGCAGTACTTC.

V and J are TRBV11-3 and TRBJ2-3; 8 bases fit TRBD1. Germline V lookup: CDR1 SGHNT, CDR2 YENEEA. The CDR3 has 17 amino acids. With V trimmed by 5 bases and J by 2 bases, 12 bases remained unmatched. CDR3 amino acids: CASSQGSGGAYTDTQYF. The CDR3 DNA reads TGTGCCAGCAGCCAAGGTTCAGGGGGCGCATACACAGATACGCAGTATTTT.

The rearrangement uses TRBV14 and TRBJ1-1; D is possibly TRBD1 (6 bases). This CDR3 has 14 residues. The germline V gene has CDR1 SGHDN and CDR2 FVKESK. V gave up 5 bases and J gave up 1 base, with 11 bases separating them. This CDR3 reads CASSRLQGNTEAFF. The CDR3 DNA reads as TGTGCCAGCAGCAGACTACAGGGGAACACTGAAGCTTTCTTT.

This chain connects TRBV5-4 to TRBJ2-3; 9 nucleotides line up with TRBD1. Germline V CDR1 and CDR2: SGHNT, YYREEE (reference sequence). This CDR3 has 15 residues. Germline trimming cut 3 bases from V and 0 bases from J; bases unmatched to any gene: 2. As DNA, the CDR3 is TGTGCCAGCAGCTCCGACAGGGGGAGCACAGATACGCAGTATTTT. This gives the protein CASSSDRGSTDTQYF. Full variable domain (outside the CDR3, taken from reference TRBV5-4 and TRBJ2-3): ETGVTQSPTHLIKTRGQQVTLRCSSQSGHNTVSWYQQALGQGPQFIFQYYREEENGRGNFPPRFSGLQFPNYSSELNVNALELDDSALYLCASSSDRGSTDTQYFGPGTRLTVL.

The genes are TRBV30 and TRBJ2-1; 11 bases match TRBD2. Germline assignment: CDR1 GTSNPN and CDR2 SVGIG (reference sequence). The CDR3 sequence is 16 residues long. Germline trimming cut 1 base from V and 9 bases from J; bases unmatched to any gene: 11. The DNA of the CDR3 is TGTGCCTGGAGTGCTCCCCCCCTAGCGGGGGGAAGTGAGCAGTTCTTC. This gives the protein CAWSAPPLAGGSEQFF.

The chain is built from TRBV18 and TRBJ2-7, with 7 bases identical to TRBD1. The junction had 5 bases not matched to a gene; V was cut back by 0 bases and J by 6 bases. Germline CDR1 and CDR2: KGHSH and LQKENI. The CDR3 spans 14 residues. DNA of the CDR3: TGTGCCAGCTCACCACCGAACAGGGGACGCGAGCAGTACTTC. Its protein is CASSPPNRGREQYF.